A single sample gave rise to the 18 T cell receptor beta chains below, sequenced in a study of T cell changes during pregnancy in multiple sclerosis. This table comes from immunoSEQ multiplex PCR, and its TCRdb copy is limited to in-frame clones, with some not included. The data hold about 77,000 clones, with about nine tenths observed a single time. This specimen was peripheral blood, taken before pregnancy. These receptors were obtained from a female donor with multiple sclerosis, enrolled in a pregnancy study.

CDR3 nucleotides: TGTGCCAGCAGCCGGATGACTCACACAGATACGCAGTATTTT. As protein: CASSRMTHTDTQYF. The chain links TRBV4-2 to TRBJ2-3; no firm D call. Germline V gene lookup returns CDR1 LGHNA and CDR2 YNFKEQ. The V end was cut by 4 bases, the J end by 2 bases, with 10 bases between. This CDR3 comprises 14 residues.

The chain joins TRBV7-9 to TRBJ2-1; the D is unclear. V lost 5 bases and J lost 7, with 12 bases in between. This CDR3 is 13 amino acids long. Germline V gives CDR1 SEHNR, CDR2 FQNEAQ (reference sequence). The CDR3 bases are TGTGCCAGCAGCCCCGAGACATCGAATGAGCAGTTCTTC. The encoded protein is CASSPETSNEQFF.

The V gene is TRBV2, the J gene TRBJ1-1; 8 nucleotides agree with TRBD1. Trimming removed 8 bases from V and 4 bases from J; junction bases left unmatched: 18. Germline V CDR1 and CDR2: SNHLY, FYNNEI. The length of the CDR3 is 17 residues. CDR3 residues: CASSWPGQEGVSTEAFF. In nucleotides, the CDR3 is TGTGCCAGCTCATGGCCGGGACAGGAGGGTGTGAGCACTGAAGCTTTCTTT.

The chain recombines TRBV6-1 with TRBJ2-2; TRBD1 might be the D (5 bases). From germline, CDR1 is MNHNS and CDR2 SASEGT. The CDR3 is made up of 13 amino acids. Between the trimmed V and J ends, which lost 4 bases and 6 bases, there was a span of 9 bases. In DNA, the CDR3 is TGTGCCAGCAGTGCACAGGTCGCCGGGGAGCTGTTTTTT. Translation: CASSAQVAGELFF.

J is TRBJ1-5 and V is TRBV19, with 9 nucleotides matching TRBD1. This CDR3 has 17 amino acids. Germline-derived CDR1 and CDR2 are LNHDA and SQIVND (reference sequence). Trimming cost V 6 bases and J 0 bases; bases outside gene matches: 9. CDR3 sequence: CASRGGTGTNSNQPQHF. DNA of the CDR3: TGTGCCAGTAGGGGGGGGACAGGGACAAATAGCAATCAGCCCCAGCATTTT.

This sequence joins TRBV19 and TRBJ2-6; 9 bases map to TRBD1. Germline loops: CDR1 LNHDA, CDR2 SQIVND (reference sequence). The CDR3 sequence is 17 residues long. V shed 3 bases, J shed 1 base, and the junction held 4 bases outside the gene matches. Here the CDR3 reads CASSIGTGFSGANVLTF. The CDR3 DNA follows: TGTGCCAGTAGTATTGGGACAGGGTTTTCTGGGGCCAACGTCCTGACTTTC.

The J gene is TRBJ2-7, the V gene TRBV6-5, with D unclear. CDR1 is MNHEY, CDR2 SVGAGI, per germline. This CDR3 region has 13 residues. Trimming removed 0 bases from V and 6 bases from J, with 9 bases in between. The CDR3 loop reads CASSYSSSSEQYF. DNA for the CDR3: TGTGCCAGCAGTTACTCTTCCAGTTCCGAGCAGTACTTC.

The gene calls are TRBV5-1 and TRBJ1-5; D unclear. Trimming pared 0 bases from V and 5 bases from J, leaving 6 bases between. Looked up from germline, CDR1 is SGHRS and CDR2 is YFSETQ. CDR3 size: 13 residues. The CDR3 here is CASSLAGYQPQHF. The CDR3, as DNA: TGCGCCAGCAGCTTGGCGGGATATCAGCCCCAGCATTTT.

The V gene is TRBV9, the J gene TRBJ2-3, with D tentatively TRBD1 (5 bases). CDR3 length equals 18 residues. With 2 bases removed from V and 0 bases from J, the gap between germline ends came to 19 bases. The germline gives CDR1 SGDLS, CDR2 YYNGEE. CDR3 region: CASSVSNTRALSTDTQYF. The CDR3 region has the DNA TGTGCCAGCAGCGTCTCCAACACCAGGGCCCTGAGCACAGATACGCAGTATTTT.

In nucleotides, the CDR3 is TGCAGTGTTAGTCGAGAGACCCAGTACTTC. This translates into CSVSRETQYF. The chain joins TRBV20-1 to TRBJ2-5; D not certain. The CDR3 covers 10 residues. Between the trimmed V and J ends, which lost 7 bases and 4 bases, there was a span of 7 bases. CDR1 is DFQATT and CDR2 is SNEGSKA in the germline V gene (reference sequence).

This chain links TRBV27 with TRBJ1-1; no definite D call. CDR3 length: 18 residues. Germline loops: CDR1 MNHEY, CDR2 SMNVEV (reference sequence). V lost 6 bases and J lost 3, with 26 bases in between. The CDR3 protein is CASSPTVGSSVGYTEAFF. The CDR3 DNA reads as TGTGCCAGCAGCCCGACCGTGGGCAGCTCCGTTGGATACACTGAAGCTTTCTTT.

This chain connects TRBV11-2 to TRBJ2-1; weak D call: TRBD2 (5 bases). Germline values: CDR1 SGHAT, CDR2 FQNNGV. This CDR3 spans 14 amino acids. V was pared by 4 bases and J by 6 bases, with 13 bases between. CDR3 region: CASSSVGSVNEQFF. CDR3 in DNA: TGTGCCAGCAGCTCGGTGGGTAGCGTCAATGAGCAGTTCTTC.

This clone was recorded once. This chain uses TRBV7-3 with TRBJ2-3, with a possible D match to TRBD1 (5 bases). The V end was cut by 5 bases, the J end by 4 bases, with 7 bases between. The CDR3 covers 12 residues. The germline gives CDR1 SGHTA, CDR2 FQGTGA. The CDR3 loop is CASSPGSDTQYF. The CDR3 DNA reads TGTGCCAGCAGCCCAGGGTCAGATACGCAGTATTTT.

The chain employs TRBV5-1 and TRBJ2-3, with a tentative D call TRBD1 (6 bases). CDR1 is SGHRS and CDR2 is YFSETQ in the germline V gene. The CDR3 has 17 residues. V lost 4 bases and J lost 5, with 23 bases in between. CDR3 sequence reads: CASSPQGTPAVGDTQYF. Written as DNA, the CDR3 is TGCGCCAGCAGCCCTCAAGGGACACCCGCCGTCGGAGATACGCAGTATTTT.

This chain's CDR3 is CASSSTWTSGVNTQYF. DNA of the CDR3: TGTGCCAGCAGCTCGACTTGGACTAGCGGGGTGAATACGCAGTATTTT. J is TRBJ2-3 and V is TRBV7-9; 12 nucleotides align to TRBD2. Unmatched junction bases numbered 9, after V lost 4 bases and J lost 7 bases. CDR1 and CDR2 from the germline V gene are SEHNR and FQNEAQ (reference sequence). This CDR3 has 16 residues.

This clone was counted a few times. The CDR3: CASSTDRGPWSNQPQHF. In DNA, the CDR3 is TGTGCCAGTAGTACGGACAGGGGGCCTTGGAGCAATCAGCCCCAGCATTTT. The chain couples TRBV19 to TRBJ1-5; TRBD1 agrees at 11 bases. There are 17 residues in the CDR3. J gave up 1 base and V 4 bases, and 6 bases lay outside the gene matches. Germline values: CDR1 LNHDA, CDR2 SQIVND (reference sequence).

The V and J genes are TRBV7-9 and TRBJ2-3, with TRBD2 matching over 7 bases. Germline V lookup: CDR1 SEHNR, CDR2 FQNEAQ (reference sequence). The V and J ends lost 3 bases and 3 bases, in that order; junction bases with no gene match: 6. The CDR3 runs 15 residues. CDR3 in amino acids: CASSFRAGETDTQYF. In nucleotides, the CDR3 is TGTGCCAGCAGCTTCCGGGCGGGGGAGACAGATACGCAGTATTTT.

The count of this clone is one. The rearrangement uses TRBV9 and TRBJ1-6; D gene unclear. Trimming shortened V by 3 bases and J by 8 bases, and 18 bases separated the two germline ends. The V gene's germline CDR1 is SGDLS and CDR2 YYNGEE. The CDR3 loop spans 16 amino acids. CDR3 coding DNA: TGTGCCAGCAGCGCGAGTCTCGGGAGTTGGGATTCACCCCTCCACTTT. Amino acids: CASSASLGSWDSPLHF.